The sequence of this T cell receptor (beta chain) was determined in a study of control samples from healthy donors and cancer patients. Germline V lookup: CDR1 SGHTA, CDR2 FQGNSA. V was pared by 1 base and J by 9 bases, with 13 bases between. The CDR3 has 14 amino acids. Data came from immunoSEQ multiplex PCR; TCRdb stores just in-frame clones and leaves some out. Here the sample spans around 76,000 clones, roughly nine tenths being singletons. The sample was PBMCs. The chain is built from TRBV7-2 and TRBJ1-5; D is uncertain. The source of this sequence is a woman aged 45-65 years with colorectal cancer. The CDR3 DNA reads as TGTGCCAGCAGCTTAGATAGCGGGTTTTCGCCCCAGCATTTT. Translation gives CASSLDSGFSPQHF.